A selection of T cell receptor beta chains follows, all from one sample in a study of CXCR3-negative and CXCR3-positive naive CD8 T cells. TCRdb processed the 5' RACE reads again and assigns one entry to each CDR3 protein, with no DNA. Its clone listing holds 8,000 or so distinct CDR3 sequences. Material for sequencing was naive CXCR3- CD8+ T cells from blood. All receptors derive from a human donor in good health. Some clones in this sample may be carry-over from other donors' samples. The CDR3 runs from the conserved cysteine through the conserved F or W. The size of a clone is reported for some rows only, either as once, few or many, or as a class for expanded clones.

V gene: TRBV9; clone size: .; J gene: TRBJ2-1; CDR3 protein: CASSFKTDHNEQFF
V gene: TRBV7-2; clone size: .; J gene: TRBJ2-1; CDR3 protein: CASSQVGAYNEQFF
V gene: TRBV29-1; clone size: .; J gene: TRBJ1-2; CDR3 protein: CSVEDREDNYGYTF
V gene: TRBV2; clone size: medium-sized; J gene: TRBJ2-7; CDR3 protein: CASSVGAGGTYEQYF
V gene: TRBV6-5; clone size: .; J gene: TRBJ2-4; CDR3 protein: CASSLTGLIAKNIQYF
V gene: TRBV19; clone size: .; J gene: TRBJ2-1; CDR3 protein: CASSISNGASNEQFF
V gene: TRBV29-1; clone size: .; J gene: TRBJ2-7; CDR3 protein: CSVKTDSYEQYF
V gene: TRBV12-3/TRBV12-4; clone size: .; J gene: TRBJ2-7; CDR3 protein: CASSLENRAYEQYF
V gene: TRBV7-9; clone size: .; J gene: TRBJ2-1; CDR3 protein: CASSTDGNGYNEQFF
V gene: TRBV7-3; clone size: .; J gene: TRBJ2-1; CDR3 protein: CASSLAPPGQGAYDEQFF
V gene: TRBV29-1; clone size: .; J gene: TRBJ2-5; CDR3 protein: CSLMVAGGETQFF
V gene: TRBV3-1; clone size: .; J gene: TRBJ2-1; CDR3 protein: CASSPILAGALNEQFF
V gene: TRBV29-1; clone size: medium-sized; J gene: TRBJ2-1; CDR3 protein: CSVDILGGEQFF
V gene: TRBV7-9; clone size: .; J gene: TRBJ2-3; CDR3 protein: CASSLPPPASGGTDTQYF
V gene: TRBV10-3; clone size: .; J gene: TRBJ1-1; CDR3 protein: CAISESGEAFF
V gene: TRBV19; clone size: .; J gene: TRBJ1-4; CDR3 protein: CASTQGSATNEKLFF
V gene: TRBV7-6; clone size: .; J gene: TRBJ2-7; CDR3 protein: CASSVRQGGEQYF
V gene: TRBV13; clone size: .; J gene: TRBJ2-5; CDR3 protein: CASSPSGWETQYF
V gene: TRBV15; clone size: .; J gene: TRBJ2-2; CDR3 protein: CDQLTGFGRRGAVFF
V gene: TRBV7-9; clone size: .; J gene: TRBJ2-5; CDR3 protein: CASSLAKNFQETQYF
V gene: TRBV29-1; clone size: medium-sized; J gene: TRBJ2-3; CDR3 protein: CSVRGVEGTPDTQYF
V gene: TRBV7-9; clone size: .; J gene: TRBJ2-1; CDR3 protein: CASSKGQGAQNEQFF
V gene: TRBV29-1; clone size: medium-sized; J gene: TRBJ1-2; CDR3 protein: CSVEVGQGERTF
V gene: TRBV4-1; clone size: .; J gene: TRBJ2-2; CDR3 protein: CASSPGLDPNTGELFF
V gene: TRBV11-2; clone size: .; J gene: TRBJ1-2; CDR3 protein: CASSFWGADYGYTF
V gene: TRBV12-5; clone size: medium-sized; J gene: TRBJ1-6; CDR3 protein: CASGLDGAGSPLHF
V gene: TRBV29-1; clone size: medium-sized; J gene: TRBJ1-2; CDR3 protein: CSVESRGDYGYTF
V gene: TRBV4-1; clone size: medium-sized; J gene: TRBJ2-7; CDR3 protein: CASSPPGPSEEQYF
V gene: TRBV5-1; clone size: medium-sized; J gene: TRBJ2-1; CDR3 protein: CASESLGLAESNEQFF
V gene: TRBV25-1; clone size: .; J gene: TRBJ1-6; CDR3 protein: CASSEPNSPLHF
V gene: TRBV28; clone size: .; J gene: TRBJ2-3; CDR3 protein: CASSSEAQVTDTQYF
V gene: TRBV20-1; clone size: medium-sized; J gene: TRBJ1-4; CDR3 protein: CSARNTGAANEKLFF
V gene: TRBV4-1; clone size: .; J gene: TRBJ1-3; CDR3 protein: CASSQGAGIDTIYF
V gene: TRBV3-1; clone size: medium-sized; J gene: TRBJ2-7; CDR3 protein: CASSQGGRAATYEQYF
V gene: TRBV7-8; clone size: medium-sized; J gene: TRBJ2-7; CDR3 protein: CASSFDRGYEQYF
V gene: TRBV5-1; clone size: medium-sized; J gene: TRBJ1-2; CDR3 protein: CASSLGTGSDGYTF
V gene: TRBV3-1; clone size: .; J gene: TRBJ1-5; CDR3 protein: CASSLTPLGQGDDYSNQPQHF
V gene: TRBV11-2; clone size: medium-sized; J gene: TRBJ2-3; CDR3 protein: CASSFHNPSIYPQYF
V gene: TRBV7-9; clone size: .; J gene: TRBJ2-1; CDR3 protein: CASGSPWTSGRRDEQFF
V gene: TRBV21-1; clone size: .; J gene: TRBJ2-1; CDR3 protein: CASSSRDLSSYNEQFF
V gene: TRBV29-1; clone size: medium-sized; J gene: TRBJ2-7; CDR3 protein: CSVELAGVAYEQYF
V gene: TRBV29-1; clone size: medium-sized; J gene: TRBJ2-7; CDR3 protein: CSVETASTYEQYF
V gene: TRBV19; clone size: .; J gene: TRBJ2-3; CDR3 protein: CASGKDRATDTQYF
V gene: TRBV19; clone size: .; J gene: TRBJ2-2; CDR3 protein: CAISGHPNTGELFF
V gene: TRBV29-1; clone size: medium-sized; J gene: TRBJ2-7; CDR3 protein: CSVGLRTGLYEQYF
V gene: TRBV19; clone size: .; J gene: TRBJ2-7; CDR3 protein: CASSIESSGSSEQYF
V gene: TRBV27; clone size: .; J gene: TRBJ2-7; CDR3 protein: CASSSGTVYEQYF
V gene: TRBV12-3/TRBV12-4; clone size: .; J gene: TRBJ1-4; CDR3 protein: CASSLSGINEKLFF
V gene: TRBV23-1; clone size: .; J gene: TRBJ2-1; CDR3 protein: CASSHPDNEQFF
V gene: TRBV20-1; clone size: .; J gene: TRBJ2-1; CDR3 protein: CSARHRGLGYEQFF
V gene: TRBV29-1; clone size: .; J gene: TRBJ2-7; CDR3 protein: CSVAGQGYEQYF
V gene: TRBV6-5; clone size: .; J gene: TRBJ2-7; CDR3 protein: CASTPAPRGEQYF